Listed below are T cell receptor beta chains from one sample, sequenced in a study of PD-1 blockade in mismatch repair-deficient tumors. Profiling relied on immunoSEQ multiplex PCR, and the TCRdb table lists in-frame clones only, not all of them. The sample contains 100,000 to 150,000 clones, 85% to 90% of which appear only once. Source: peripheral blood, taken about 17 months after starting pembrolizumab. All receptors derive from an adult with mismatch repair-deficient cancer. CDR3s leave out the opening cysteine and the closing phenylalanine or tryptophan.

>TRBJ2-7|TRBV4-2
ASSQGLAVYEQY
>TRBJ1-1|TRBV7-2
ASSPRSGTEAF
>TRBJ2-7|TRBV4-3
ASSQTQGDEQY
>TRBJ2-7|TRBV4-1
ASSLKSFLNPPYEQY
>TRBJ2-7|TRBV27
ASSFVGGGSGEQY
>TRBJ2-1|TRBV27
ASSFQRSSYNEQF
>TRBJ2-5|TRBV30
AWSTPRGEMWTQY
>TRBJ1-5|TRBV13
ASSSSRDSNQPQH
>TRBJ2-2|TRBV30
AWDPQGTGELF
>TRBJ2-3|TRBV10-3
AISVFGGQGGTDTQY
>TRBJ1-2|TRBV7-9
ASSETTGWGYGYT